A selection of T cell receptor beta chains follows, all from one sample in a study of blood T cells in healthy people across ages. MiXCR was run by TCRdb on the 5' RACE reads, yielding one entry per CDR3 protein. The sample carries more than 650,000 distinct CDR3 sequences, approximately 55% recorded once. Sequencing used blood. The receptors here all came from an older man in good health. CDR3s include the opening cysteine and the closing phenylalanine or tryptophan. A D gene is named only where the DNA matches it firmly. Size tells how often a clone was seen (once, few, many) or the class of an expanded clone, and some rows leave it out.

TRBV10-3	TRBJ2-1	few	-	CAISEGGPREFF	TGTGCCATCAGTGAAGGGGGGCCCAGGGAGTTCTTC
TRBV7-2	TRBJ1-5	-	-	CASSLPVANQPQHF	TGTGCCAGCAGCTTACCAGTAGCCAATCAGCCCCAGCATTTT
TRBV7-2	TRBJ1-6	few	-	CASSPLGGTPLHF	TGTGCCAGCAGCCCCCTTGGGGGGACACCCCTCCACTTT
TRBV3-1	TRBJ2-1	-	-	CASSQVGAGPEDEQFF	TGTGCCAGCAGCCAAGTTGGGGCTGGCCCTGAAGATGAGCAGTTCTTC
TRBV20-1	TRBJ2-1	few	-	CSAPGLSYNEQFF	TGCAGTGCTCCGGGACTGTCCTACAATGAGCAGTTCTTC
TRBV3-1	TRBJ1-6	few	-	CASSPFGLGNSPLHF	TGTGCCAGCAGCCCCTTTGGGTTAGGCAATTCACCCCTCCACTTT
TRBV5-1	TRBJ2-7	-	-	CASSLDTKYEQYF	TGCGCCAGCAGCTTGGACACTAAATACGAGCAGTACTTC
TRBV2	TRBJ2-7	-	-	CASSPPGQGCHEQYF	TGTGCCAGCAGCCCCCCCGGCCAGGGATGCCACGAGCAGTACTTC
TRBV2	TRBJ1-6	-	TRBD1	CASRKGQANSPLHF	TGTGCCAGCAGGAAGGGACAGGCTAATTCACCCCTCCACTTT
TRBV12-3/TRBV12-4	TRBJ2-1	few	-	CASSFLRSSYNEQFF	TGTGCCAGCAGTTTCTTAAGGAGCTCCTACAATGAGCAGTTCTTC
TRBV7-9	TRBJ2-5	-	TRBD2	CASSLGPSGVETQYF	TGTGCCAGCAGCTTAGGGCCTAGCGGCGTAGAGACCCAGTACTTC
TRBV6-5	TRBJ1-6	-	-	CASSYSGLPSYNSPLHF	TGTGCCAGCAGTTACTCTGGACTCCCCTCCTATAATTCACCCCTCCACTTT
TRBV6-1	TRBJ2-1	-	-	CASSEIATTYNEQFF	TGTGCCAGCAGTGAAATAGCTACCACCTACAATGAGCAGTTCTTC
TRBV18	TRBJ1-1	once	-	CASLRTENTEAFF	TGTGCCAGCTTGCGGACAGAGAACACTGAAGCTTTCTTT
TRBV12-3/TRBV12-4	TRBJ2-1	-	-	CASSLVGGHEQFF	TGTGCCAGCAGTTTAGTGGGAGGTCATGAGCAGTTCTTC
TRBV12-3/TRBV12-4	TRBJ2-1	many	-	CASSLVGLTYNEQFF	TGTGCCAGCAGTTTAGTGGGACTCACCTACAATGAGCAGTTCTTC
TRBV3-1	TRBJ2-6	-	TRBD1	CACSRRQGTGANVLTF	TGTGCCTGCAGCCGCCGACAGGGGACCGGGGCCAACGTCCTGACTTTC
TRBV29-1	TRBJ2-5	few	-	CSAYGGGRETQYF	TGCAGCGCCTATGGGGGGGGGCGAGAGACCCAGTACTTC
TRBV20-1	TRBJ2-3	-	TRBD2	CSARDLVAGGRRGDTQYF	TGCAGTGCTAGAGATCTGGTAGCGGGAGGGCGGCGAGGAGATACGCAGTATTTT
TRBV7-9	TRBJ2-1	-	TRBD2	CASSLEGLGGNEQFF	TGTGCCAGCAGCTTAGAGGGACTAGGGGGGAATGAGCAGTTCTTC
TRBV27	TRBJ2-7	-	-	CASRAGQNLGEQYF	TGTGCCAGCAGGGCGGGACAGAACCTCGGCGAGCAGTACTTC
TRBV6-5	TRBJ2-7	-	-	CASSSQGREQYF	TGTGCCAGCAGCTCCCAGGGGCGCGAGCAGTACTTC
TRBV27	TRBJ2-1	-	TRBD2	CASSPGLAGPRGWNEQFF	TGTGCCAGCAGTCCGGGACTAGCGGGACCTCGGGGGTGGAATGAGCAGTTCTTC
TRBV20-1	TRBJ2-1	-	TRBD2	CSARGLAGLGTYNEQFF	TGCAGTGCTAGAGGGCTAGCGGGACTCGGTACCTACAATGAGCAGTTCTTC